The 26 T cell receptor beta chains listed next were all sequenced from one sample in a study of early T cells in non-severe SARS-CoV-2 infection. TCRdb re-derived calls from the 5' RACE reads in MiXCR, one entry per CDR3 protein. The data show roughly 86,000 distinct CDR3 sequences, with about 15% seen just once and around 0.58% held by the top ten. Sequenced input: whole blood. These receptors all come from an adult who was a healthcare worker with PCR-confirmed SARS-CoV-2 infection or an uninfected control (not recorded which).

This chain connects TRBV5-1 to TRBJ1-6; tentative D call: TRBD1 (6 bases). The germline CDR1 and CDR2 sequences are SGHRS and YFSETQ. This CDR3 contains 16 residues. With 5 bases removed from V and 6 bases from J, the gap between germline ends came to 18 bases. CDR3 protein: CASRRNEGGGNSPLHF. CDR3 DNA: TGCGCCAGCAGACGAAATGAGGGGGGAGGTAATTCACCCCTCCACTTT.

The sample holds a few counts of this clonotype. The V gene is TRBV11-2, the J gene TRBJ2-5; TRBD1 is a possible D gene (5 bases). This CDR3 region has 14 residues. The ends were cut back, 0 bases at V and 3 bases at J, with 8 bases in the middle. Germline CDR1 and CDR2: SGHAT and FQNNGV. In nucleotides, the CDR3 is TGTGCCAGCAGCTTAGATTGGGGCGAAGAGACCCAGTACTTC. Its translation is CASSLDWGEETQYF.

V gene TRBV25-1 combines with J gene TRBJ2-3; 11 bases fit TRBD2. From germline, CDR1 is MGHDK and CDR2 SYGVNS. The CDR3 contains 14 residues. V was clipped by 3 bases and J by 4 bases; unmatched bases: 0. CDR3 nucleotide sequence: TGTGCCAGCAGTGATAGCGGGGGGGCAGATACGCAGTATTTT. Its protein product is CASSDSGGADTQYF.

This clonotype was counted a few times. The chain is built from TRBV19 and TRBJ2-1; no reliable D call. Trimming cost V 2 bases and J 5 bases, with 7 bases left between them. The germline V gene has CDR1 LNHDA and CDR2 SQIVND (reference sequence). This CDR3 has 13 amino acids. DNA for the CDR3: TGTGCCAGTAGTATATTGGGGAACAATGAGCAGTTCTTC. Translating it yields CASSILGNNEQFF. The entire variable domain, with the rest obtained from reference TRBV19 and TRBJ2-1, is as follows: DGGITQSPKYLFRKEGQNVTLSCEQNLNHDAMYWYRQDPGQGLRLIYYSQIVNDFQKGDIAEGYSVSREKKESFPLTVTSAQKNPTAFYLCASSILGNNEQFFGPGTRLTVL.

This clonotype was recorded a few times. The V call is TRBV5-4, the J call TRBJ1-6, with a tentative D call TRBD1 (5 bases). The CDR3 length is 15 residues. CDR1 is SGHNT, CDR2 YYREEE, per germline (reference sequence). Trimming removed 0 bases from V and 6 bases from J, with 10 bases in between. CDR3 DNA: TGTGCCAGCAGCTTGGGAAGGCAGGGTAATTCACCCCTCCACTTT. Protein product: CASSLGRQGNSPLHF.

The chain uses TRBV7-3 and TRBJ2-2, with a tentative D call TRBD2 (5 bases). The CDR3 sequence is 14 residues long. Trimming removed 7 bases at V and 1 base at J, with 10 bases between. Germline CDR1 reads SGHTA; CDR2 reads FQGTGA. CDR3 nucleotide sequence: TGTGCCAGCACTACCAGCGGGAACACCGGGGAGCTGTTTTTT. Its protein product is CASTTSGNTGELFF.

This clonotype has ten or more counts. V and J are TRBV20-1 and TRBJ1-5; 8 nucleotides align to TRBD1. CDR3 length: 14 amino acids. Losses at the gene ends were 6 bases for V and 2 bases for J; bases not matched to a gene: 6. Germline CDR1 is DFQATT and CDR2 is SNEGSKA (reference sequence). The CDR3 coding sequence is TGCAGTGCCGCGACAGGGGAAGGCAATCAGCCCCAGCATTTT. Residues: CSAATGEGNQPQHF.

The chain carries TRBV24-1 and TRBJ1-5; a possible D gene is TRBD1 (6 bases). Germline V gives CDR1 KGHDR, CDR2 SFDVKD. V was trimmed by 4 bases and J by 1 base, leaving 13 bases between them. This CDR3 is built from 16 residues. CDR3 loop: CATSDPGEGSNQPQHF. CDR3 DNA sequence: TGTGCCACCAGTGACCCAGGGGAGGGAAGCAATCAGCCCCAGCATTTT.

The chain combines TRBV19 with TRBJ2-3; 8 positions match TRBD2. The length of the CDR3 is 16 residues. Unmatched junction bases numbered 8, after V lost 1 base and J lost 5 bases. Germline V gives CDR1 LNHDA, CDR2 SQIVND (reference sequence). The CDR3 bases are TGTGCCAGTAGTATAGTGGCCCAGCGGGGGAGAGATACGCAGTATTTT. It encodes CASSIVAQRGRDTQYF.

The chain has TRBV29-1 and TRBJ2-5; 7 bases are a match to TRBD1. J was trimmed by 9 bases and V by 3 bases; bases with no gene match: 10. The CDR3 is 13 amino acids. In germline, CDR1 is SQVTM, CDR2 ANQGSEA. Here the CDR3 reads CSVDRQGPSAQYF. The CDR3 region has the DNA TGCAGCGTTGACAGACAGGGCCCTTCGGCCCAGTACTTC.

The chain uses TRBV29-1 and TRBJ1-4; perhaps TRBD1 as D (6 bases). Germline V lookup: CDR1 SQVTM, CDR2 ANQGSEA. Trimming removed 7 bases from V and 5 bases from J, with 14 bases in between. The CDR3 covers 13 residues. The CDR3 bases are TGCAGCGGGGCCGACAGGCGGAATGAAAAACTGTTTTTT. Encoded protein: CSGADRRNEKLFF.

V is TRBV5-1 and J is TRBJ2-1, with 11 nucleotides matching TRBD2. V gave up 2 bases and J gave up 3 bases; unmatched junction bases: 4. The germline gives CDR1 SGHRS, CDR2 YFSETQ. The CDR3 totals 16 residues. DNA of the CDR3: TGCGCCAGCAGCTTTATAGCGGGGGGGCACTACAATGAGCAGTTCTTC. It yields the protein CASSFIAGGHYNEQFF.

The table lists this clonotype with a few counts. This chain links TRBV7-2 with TRBJ2-6; D is unclear. V was pared by 5 bases and J by 0 bases, with 14 bases between. The CDR3 length is 17 residues. Per the germline V gene, CDR1 is SGHTA and CDR2 is FQGNSA. The CDR3: CASSPIGRISGANVLTF. The DNA for the CDR3 is TGTGCCAGCAGCCCAATTGGACGGATCTCTGGGGCCAACGTCCTGACTTTC.

Ten or more counts support this clonotype. V usage is TRBV21-1 and J usage is TRBJ1-2; TRBD1 is the table's D call and was not checked against the DNA. TRBV21-1 is classified as a pseudogene. The CDR3 runs 18 residues. In DNA form, the CDR3 reads TGTGCCAGCAGCAAACGGCCCCCTCGCAACGGGGCTAACTATGGCTACACCTTC. Translation: CASSKRPPRNGANYGYTF.

The sample holds a few counts of this clonotype. The chain employs TRBV5-8 and TRBJ1-5; no definite D call. The CDR3 length is 15 residues. Trimming stripped 0 bases from V and 5 bases from J, with 12 bases between. The V gene's germline CDR1 is SGHTS and CDR2 YDEGEE. CDR3 coding DNA: TGTGCCAGCAGCTTGGCAGGAAAGTTGTATCAGCCCCAGCATTTT. It codes for CASSLAGKLYQPQHF.

This chain joins TRBV6-6 and TRBJ2-2; 10 nucleotides match TRBD1. Trimming at V came to 5 bases and at J to 4 bases, leaving 4 bases not matched to a gene. This CDR3 comprises 15 residues. From germline, CDR1 is MNHNY and CDR2 SVGAGI (reference sequence). Here the CDR3 reads CASSIGTGVTGELFF. The CDR3, as DNA: TGTGCCAGCAGTATCGGGACAGGGGTCACCGGGGAGCTGTTTTTT.

The chain combines TRBV12-3 or TRBV12-4 with TRBJ2-5, with D unresolved. The ends were cut back, 3 bases at V and 5 bases at J, with 16 bases in the middle. The CDR3 runs to 15 residues. CDR3 sequence (DNA): TGTGCCAGCAGTTTTTCGGGTATTTCCGGGGAGACCCAGTACTTC. Residues: CASSFSGISGETQYF.

This clonotype was recorded a few times. This chain joins TRBV4-2 and TRBJ2-2, with unresolved D. CDR3 length: 16 amino acids. From germline, CDR1 is LGHNA and CDR2 YNFKEQ. The ends were cut back, 1 base at V and 0 bases at J, with 9 bases in the middle. The DNA of the CDR3 is TGTGCCAGCAGCCAAGTGGCGGCCGCGAACACCGGGGAGCTGTTTTTT. Protein product: CASSQVAAANTGELFF.

This rearrangement joins TRBV6-2 or TRBV6-3 to TRBJ2-3; TRBD2 agrees at 12 bases. Germline CDR1 is MNHEY and CDR2 is SVGEGT. The CDR3 has 18 residues. The trim removed 0 bases at V and 0 bases at J, leaving 4 bases unmatched. The CDR3 DNA is TGTGCCAGCAGTTACTCACTGGGACTAGCGGGTAGCACAGATACGCAGTATTTT. Translated: CASSYSLGLAGSTDTQYF.

The rearrangement joins TRBV7-6 to TRBJ2-1; 12 bases fit TRBD2. The CDR3 has 15 amino acids. The ends lost 5 bases at V and 9 bases at J; junction bases unmatched: 8. CDR1 is SGHVS and CDR2 is FNYEAQ in the germline V gene. DNA for the CDR3: TGTGCCAGCAGCCCACTAGCGGGGGGTGATTTTGAGCAGTTCTTC. It is translated as CASSPLAGGDFEQFF.

This clonotype was detected only a few times. The chain couples TRBV12-3 or TRBV12-4 to TRBJ1-5; D may be TRBD1 (5 bases). CDR3 size: 17 residues. The V and J ends lost 5 bases and 0 bases respectively, with 17 bases between them. CDR3 nucleotides: TGTGCCAGCAGTCAACACTCCAGGACATTTAGCAATCAGCCCCAGCATTTT. Its translation: CASSQHSRTFSNQPQHF.

The chain recombines TRBV7-9 with TRBJ1-2; no clear D gene. The CDR3 is 12 residues long. V gave up 5 bases and J gave up 3 bases, with 7 bases separating them. The germline CDR1 and CDR2 sequences are SEHNR and FQNEAQ (reference sequence). The CDR3 DNA is TGTGCCAGCAGCCCCAACGACTATGGCTACACCTTC. Protein sequence: CASSPNDYGYTF.

This clonotype was seen at least ten times. The J gene is TRBJ2-4, the V gene TRBV28; 12 bases fit TRBD1. From germline, CDR1 is MDHEN and CDR2 SYDVKM. The CDR3 is 16 residues long. V shed 1 base and J 8 bases; nucleotides not matched to a gene: 6. The CDR3 here is CASSLSGTGGRDIQYF. The CDR3 bases are TGTGCCAGCAGTTTATCCGGGACAGGGGGCAGGGACATTCAGTACTTC.

The chain is built from TRBV5-5 and TRBJ1-1, with D perhaps matching TRBD1 (5 bases). The ends were cut back, 2 bases at V and 0 bases at J, with 8 bases in the middle. Germline values: CDR1 SGHKS, CDR2 YYEKEE (reference sequence). This CDR3 is 14 amino acids long. The CDR3 DNA is TGTGCCAGCAGCTTTAACAGGCTGAACACTGAAGCTTTCTTT. Amino acids: CASSFNRLNTEAFF.

The J gene is TRBJ2-5, the V gene TRBV6-5, with D tentatively TRBD1 (6 bases). Trimming took off 6 bases at V and 1 base at J, with 9 bases between the two ends. This CDR3 contains 13 residues. The germline V gene encodes CDR1 MNHEY and CDR2 SVGAGI. The CDR3 DNA sequence: TGTGCCAGCAGCATCAGGGGCCAAGAGACCCAGTACTTC. Amino acid sequence: CASSIRGQETQYF.

J is TRBJ2-2 and V is TRBV7-9, with 9 bases aligning to TRBD2. CDR1 and CDR2 (germline): SEHNR, FQNEAQ (reference sequence). The CDR3 is 14 residues long. Unmatched junction bases numbered 4, after V lost 8 bases and J lost 3 bases. CDR3 nucleotides: TGTGCCAGCCGCGGGGGGGCTCACACCGGGGAGCTGTTTTTT. This encodes CASRGGAHTGELFF.